This TCR beta chain was sequenced for a study of beta chain features in type 1 diabetes. Study-wide points: A greater similarity of naive, central memory and Treg TCRB repertoires was seen among patients than among healthy donors. Cells with high TCR expression could be over-represented by cDNA sequencing.

Worth noting for this clone: Its antigen is not known.

Averaging approximately 0.11 L, one heparinised blood draw was given by each donor. Reverse transcribing all isolated RNA meant expressed TCRB transcripts were sequenced. The data were produced by immunoSEQ multiplex PCR, yet TCRdb's version contains in-frame clones alone and is incomplete. The sample lists 330,000 or so clones; around a fifth were seen once. CDR1 and CDR2 from the germline V gene are LNHDA and SQIVND (reference sequence). Trimming stripped 4 bases from V and 2 bases from J, with 13 bases between. CDR3 size: 15 residues. This TCR was recovered from a woman under 30 in good health. This rearrangement joins TRBV19 to TRBJ2-3; D gene uncertain. Sequenced material: naive CD4+ T cells from blood. CDR3 bases: TGTGCCAGTAGTACCCGATGGGCAAACACAGATACGCAGTATTTT. Translating it yields CASSTRWANTDTQYF.